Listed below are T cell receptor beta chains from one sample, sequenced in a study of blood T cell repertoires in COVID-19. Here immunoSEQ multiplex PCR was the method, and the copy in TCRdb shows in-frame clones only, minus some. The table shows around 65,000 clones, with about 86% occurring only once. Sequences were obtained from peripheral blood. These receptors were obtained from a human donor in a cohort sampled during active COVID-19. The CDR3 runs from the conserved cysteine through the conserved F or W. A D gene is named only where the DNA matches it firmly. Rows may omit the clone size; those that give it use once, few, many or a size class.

TGTGCCAGCGGGCAGCACTATGGCTACACCTTC	CASGQHYGYTF	NA	NA	TRBV6-5	TRBJ1-2
TGTGCCAGCAGCCAAAGGGGATGGGCTTTCTTT	CASSQRGWAFF	NA	NA	TRBV3-1/TRBV3-2	TRBJ1-1
TGTGCCAGCAGCCCGGACAGTAATGAAAAACTGTTTTTT	CASSPDSNEKLFF	NA	NA	TRBV7-8	TRBJ1-4
TGTGCCAGCAGTGAGCCTTACAAAGGGACAAGGGACAACATTCAGTACTTC	CASSEPYKGTRDNIQYF	NA	NA	TRBV25-1	TRBJ2-4
TGTGCCAGCAGTTCTACAGGGGACAATCAGCCCCAGCATTTT	CASSSTGDNQPQHF	NA	TRBD1	TRBV5-6	TRBJ1-5
TGTGCCAGCAGTCCCAGGGGGGAATATGGCTACACCTTC	CASSPRGEYGYTF	NA	TRBD1	TRBV6-5	TRBJ1-2
TGTGCCAGCAGCTTTTGGCGGGAGACTAATGAAAAACTGTTTTTT	CASSFWRETNEKLFF	NA	NA	TRBV7-9	TRBJ1-4
TGCGCCAGCAGCCAAGATCCAGGGGGCGCGGGCTATGGCTACACCTTC	CASSQDPGGAGYGYTF	NA	TRBD1	TRBV4-1	TRBJ1-2
TGTGCCAGCAGCCCCAGGGGGCTAAGTACTGAAGCTTTCTTT	CASSPRGLSTEAFF	NA	TRBD1	TRBV5-5	TRBJ1-1
TGTGCCAGCTACACCCGACAGGGAGTGTTCAATGAGCAGTTCTTC	CASYTRQGVFNEQFF	NA	TRBD1	TRBV5-6	TRBJ2-1
TGTGCCAGCAGCACTCGGACAGGGAATCACAATGAGCAGTTCTTC	CASSTRTGNHNEQFF	NA	TRBD1	TRBV7-6	TRBJ2-1
TGTGCCAGCAGTGAATGGGCCGCCTCGCCAGCTTTCTTT	CASSEWAASPAFF	NA	NA	TRBV6-1	TRBJ1-1
TGTGCCAGCAGCCTCCAGACCGGGACTAGCGGGAGGGCCATTGAGCAGTTCTTC	CASSLQTGTSGRAIEQFF	NA	TRBD2	TRBV7-2	TRBJ2-1
TGTGCCAGCAGCATCGGACTAGCGGGAGCCTACGAGCAGTACTTC	CASSIGLAGAYEQYF	NA	TRBD2	TRBV7-2	TRBJ2-7
TGTGCCAGCAGCTTAGAAACTAGCGGGAGGTATGAGCAGTTCTTC	CASSLETSGRYEQFF	NA	TRBD2	TRBV11-3	TRBJ2-1
TGTGCCAGCAGTCCTTATCACCTTCCTTTACAGGTCTCAGGAAACACCATATATTTT	CASSPYHLPLQVSGNTIYF	NA	NA	TRBV28	TRBJ1-3
TGTGCCACCTCTTTCCTAACTAGCGGGAGGGCCCGGGAGCAGTTCTTC	CATSFLTSGRAREQFF	NA	TRBD2	TRBV27	TRBJ2-1
TGTGCCAGCAGCCAAATTAGCGGGAGGGCCAGTTTGACGCAGTATTTT	CASSQISGRASLTQYF	NA	TRBD2	TRBV11-2	TRBJ2-3
TGTGCCAGCAGCTCCCGACTAGCGGGGGACAATGAGCAGTTCTTC	CASSSRLAGDNEQFF	NA	TRBD2	TRBV7-9	TRBJ2-1
TGTGCCAGCAGCCCGCAAGCGGGAGGGGTGAATAAGCAGTACTTC	CASSPQAGGVNKQYF	NA	TRBD2	TRBV3-1/TRBV3-2	TRBJ2-7
TGTGCCAGCAGCAAGGTGGGGGCCACTGAAGCTTTCTTT	CASSKVGATEAFF	few	NA	TRBV5-6	TRBJ1-1
TGTGCCAGCAGCTTTGAGGAAGATAGCAATCAGCCCCAGCATTTT	CASSFEEDSNQPQHF	few	NA	TRBV5-8	TRBJ1-5
TGTGCCAGTAGTATCGACATGAACACTGAAGCTTTCTTT	CASSIDMNTEAFF	NA	NA	TRBV19	TRBJ1-1
TGTGCCATCGGACAAGGGAATGGCTACACCTTC	CAIGQGNGYTF	NA	NA	TRBV6-5	TRBJ1-2